This T cell receptor (beta chain) emerged from a study of blood T cell repertoires in COVID-19. Here immunoSEQ multiplex PCR was the method, and the copy in TCRdb shows in-frame clones only, minus some. The repertoire has about 220,000 clones, 75% to 85% of them found once; the top ten carry 4.5% to 5.5%. This CDR3 spans 16 amino acids. The V and J ends lost 4 bases and 4 bases, in that order; junction bases with no gene match: 10. Germline values: CDR1 SNHLY, CDR2 FYNNEI. The TCR was taken from a woman in her 70s with COVID-19, enrolled during active disease. The material sequenced was peripheral blood. The chain joins TRBV2 to TRBJ1-5; TRBD1 agrees at 7 bases. In nucleotides, the CDR3 is TGTGCCAGCAGTGTCCACGCGACAGGGACAAATCAGCCCCAGCATTTT. Protein: CASSVHATGTNQPQHF.